This T cell receptor (beta chain) was sequenced during a study of early T cells in non-severe SARS-CoV-2 infection. TCRdb itself ran the 5' RACE reads through MiXCR, one entry per CDR3 protein. The sample consists of around 53,000 distinct CDR3 sequences, less than 15% of them appearing once. This clonotype was detected ten times or more. In germline, CDR1 is MNHNS, CDR2 SASEGT. Trimming shortened V by 3 bases and J by 4 bases, and 9 bases separated the two germline ends. The CDR3 length is 13 residues. This TCR was recovered from an adult who was a healthcare worker with PCR-confirmed SARS-CoV-2 infection or an uninfected control (not recorded which). The sequences come from whole blood, collected at baseline. J is TRBJ1-2 and V is TRBV6-1; D unclear. The CDR3 sequence: CASSEWETYGYTF. CDR3 coding DNA: TGTGCCAGCAGTGAGTGGGAGACCTATGGCTACACCTTC.